The 29 T cell receptor beta chains in this list originate from one sample, sequenced in a study of beta chain features in type 1 diabetes. Notes on the study in general: Among patients with Type 1 diabetes, TCRB CDR3s were moderately but significantly shorter in every one of the four CD4+ subsets.

The authors reverse transcribed all of the isolated RNA, so sequencing captured expressed TCRB transcripts. Profiling relied on immunoSEQ multiplex PCR, and the TCRdb table lists in-frame clones only, not all of them. This sample has approximately 170,000 clones; 7.8% occur once, and the top ten carry around 0.94%. No antigen is known for these receptors. The sample taken for sequencing was central memory CD4+ T cells from blood. These receptors were taken from a woman aged 35 to 49 with type 1 diabetes.

This clone showed up just a few times. The rearrangement links TRBV7-6 to TRBJ2-7; tentatively, D is TRBD1 (6 bases). Germline CDR1 is SGHVS and CDR2 is FNYEAQ. Deletions cut 1 base from V and 3 bases from J, with 13 bases between. This CDR3 is 15 amino acids long. The CDR3 spells CASSLGRGQNYEQYF. In nucleotides, the CDR3 is TGTGCCAGCAGCTTAGGACGGGGACAAAACTACGAGCAGTACTTC.

V usage is TRBV10-3 and J usage is TRBJ2-2; 14 positions agree with TRBD2. Per the germline V gene, CDR1 is ENHRY and CDR2 is SYGVKD. The ends lost 4 bases at V and 5 bases at J; junction bases unmatched: 3. CDR3 length: 16 amino acids. CDR3 region: CAISAGTSGGTGELFF. DNA of the CDR3: TGTGCCATCAGTGCCGGGACTAGCGGGGGAACCGGGGAGCTGTTTTTT.

The genes are TRBV11-2 and TRBJ2-5; TRBD1 might be the D (5 bases). V shed 2 bases and J shed 5 bases, with 6 bases lying between them. Per the germline V gene, CDR1 is SGHAT and CDR2 is FQNNGV. The CDR3 runs to 12 residues. The CDR3 sequence is CASSLNRETQYF. The DNA for the CDR3 is TGTGCCAGCAGCTTAAACAGGGAGACCCAGTACTTC. The full variable domain, in which reference TRBV11-2 and TRBJ2-5 provide the parts outside the CDR3, is EAGVAQSPRYKIIEKRQSVAFWCNPISGHATLYWYQQILGQGPKLLIQFQNNGVVDDSQLPKDRFSAERLKGVDSTLKIQPAKLEDSAVYLCASSLNRETQYFGPGTRLLVL.

The chain couples TRBV19 to TRBJ2-1, with D possibly being TRBD2 (5 bases). V was trimmed by 6 bases and J by 8 bases, leaving 8 bases between them. Germline CDR1 reads LNHDA; CDR2 reads SQIVND (reference sequence). CDR3 length equals 11 residues. The CDR3 loop reads CASSKDYEQFF. The DNA for the CDR3 is TGTGCCAGTAGCAAGGACTATGAGCAGTTCTTC.

This clone has a count of ten or more. The chain employs TRBV30 and TRBJ2-1; weak D call: TRBD2 (6 bases). This CDR3 has 13 amino acids. Trimming removed 6 bases at V and 6 bases at J, with 15 bases between. From germline, CDR1 is GTSNPN and CDR2 SVGIG (reference sequence). CDR3 residues: CACTAEGRNEQFF. As DNA, the CDR3 is TGTGCCTGCACAGCGGAGGGCCGCAATGAGCAGTTCTTC.

In its sample, this clone was seen a few times. The chain combines TRBV18 with TRBJ1-1; the D gene is possibly TRBD1 (5 bases). There are 13 residues in the CDR3. V was shortened by 6 bases and J by 2 bases, with 10 bases between the two germline ends. The germline V gene encodes CDR1 KGHSH and CDR2 LQKENI. CDR3 sequence (DNA): TGTGCCAGCTCTGGGACTTTCAACACTGAAGCTTTCTTT. This gives the protein CASSGTFNTEAFF.

This chain links TRBV6-6 with TRBJ1-1; D is unresolved. This CDR3 contains 14 residues. Germline CDR1 is MNHNY and CDR2 is SVGAGI (reference sequence). V was trimmed by 7 bases and J by 0 bases, leaving 12 bases between them. In DNA form, the CDR3 reads TGTGCCAGCATTCCGGCGGTGGTGAACACTGAAGCTTTCTTT. As protein: CASIPAVVNTEAFF.

This clone was seen more than once but under ten times. CDR3 sequence: CASSKYRVDYGYTF. The CDR3 coding sequence is TGTGCCAGCAGCAAATACAGGGTAGACTATGGCTACACCTTC. The J gene is TRBJ1-2, the V gene TRBV13, with D possibly being TRBD1 (6 bases). Per the germline V gene, CDR1 is PRHDT and CDR2 is FYEKMQ (reference sequence). The CDR3 runs 14 residues. V lost 5 bases and J 3 bases, leaving 13 bases between the germline ends.

This clone was seen only a few times. V gene TRBV6-5 combines with J gene TRBJ2-7; 10 bases match TRBD2. CDR3 length equals 15 residues. J gave up 4 bases and V 0 bases, and 3 bases lay outside the gene matches. CDR1 is MNHEY, CDR2 SVGAGI, per germline. CDR3 in DNA: TGTGCCAGCAGTTACTCGAGCGGGAGGGGATACGAGCAGTACTTC. This codes for CASSYSSGRGYEQYF.

The CDR3 here is CSVKTEPYNEQFF. In DNA, the CDR3 is TGCAGCGTTAAAACGGAGCCCTACAATGAGCAGTTCTTC. The V call is TRBV29-1, the J call TRBJ2-1; D ambiguous. The CDR3 extends over 13 amino acids. Germline CDR1 is SQVTM and CDR2 is ANQGSEA. V was pared by 5 bases and J by 2 bases, with 10 bases between.

This clone has only a few counts. The chain employs TRBV4-3 and TRBJ2-3; TRBD2 agrees at 7 bases. There are 18 residues in the CDR3. The germline V gene encodes CDR1 LGHNA and CDR2 YSLEER. The V segment lost 3 bases and the J segment 2 bases; nucleotides outside the gene matches: 14. The CDR3 loop reads CASSHGGLGGGNTDTQYF. CDR3 sequence (DNA): TGCGCCAGCAGCCATGGGGGTTTGGGGGGAGGGAACACAGATACGCAGTATTTT.

The chain recombines TRBV13 with TRBJ1-1; 9 bases map to TRBD1. There are 14 residues in the CDR3. V trimming: 3 bases; J trimming: 3 bases; junction bases outside the gene matches: 2. From germline, CDR1 is PRHDT and CDR2 FYEKMQ (reference sequence). The CDR3 DNA reads as TGTGCCAGCAGCTTGGGACAGGGAGACACTGAAGCTTTCTTT. It is translated as CASSLGQGDTEAFF. The full variable domain, rest sourced from reference TRBV13 and TRBJ1-1, is AAGVIQSPRHLIKEKRETATLKCYPIPRHDTVYWYQQGPGQDPQFLISFYEKMQSDKGSIPDRFSAQQFSDYHSELNMSSLELGDSALYFCASSLGQGDTEAFFGQGTRLTVV.

This chain links TRBV6-1 with TRBJ1-1; D unclear. CDR3 length: 13 amino acids. Trimming cost V 4 bases and J 3 bases, with 9 bases left between them. Germline CDR1 is MNHNS and CDR2 is SASEGT. Here the CDR3 reads CASSVLQDTEAFF. As DNA, the CDR3 is TGTGCCAGCAGTGTCCTGCAGGACACTGAAGCTTTCTTT.

The chain links TRBV7-2 to TRBJ2-6; 8 nucleotides agree with TRBD2. Losses at the gene ends were 4 bases for V and 2 bases for J; bases not matched to a gene: 1. The CDR3 covers 15 residues. Germline V gives CDR1 SGHTA, CDR2 FQGNSA. The CDR3: CASSSGGAGANVLTF. Written as DNA, the CDR3 is TGTGCCAGCAGCTCGGGGGGGGCTGGGGCCAACGTCCTGACTTTC.

The genes are TRBV7-3 and TRBJ2-6, with 10 bases identical to TRBD1. V was pared by 5 bases and J by 1 base, with 5 bases of the junction left unmatched. Germline assignment: CDR1 SGHTA and CDR2 FQGTGA. This CDR3 has 17 amino acids. The CDR3 DNA sequence: TGTGCCAGCAGCCCCCCGGGACAGGGGTCTGGGGCCAACGTCCTGACTTTC. Protein: CASSPPGQGSGANVLTF.

This clone was observed at least ten times. This chain uses TRBV30 with TRBJ1-4, with a weak D call TRBD1 (6 bases). CDR1 and CDR2 from the germline V gene are GTSNPN and SVGIG (reference sequence). The CDR3 runs to 15 residues. V was shortened by 3 bases and J by 6 bases, with 17 bases between the two germline ends. The DNA for the CDR3 is TGTGCCTGGAGAGATACCGGGACAAGTGATGAAAAACTGTTTTTT. Translating it yields CAWRDTGTSDEKLFF.

This sequence joins TRBV28 and TRBJ2-3, with TRBD2 matching 8 bases. CDR3 length: 15 amino acids. J lost 5 bases, V lost 6 bases, and 10 bases had no gene match. The germline V gene has CDR1 MDHEN and CDR2 SYDVKM. CDR3 region: CASSSAGGVGDTQYF. In nucleotides, the CDR3 is TGTGCCAGCAGCTCTGCCGGGGGGGTAGGAGATACGCAGTATTTT. The whole variable domain, remainder taken from reference TRBV28 and TRBJ2-3, is DVKVTQSSRYLVKRTGEKVFLECVQDMDHENMFWYRQDPGLGLRLIYFSYDVKMKEKGDIPEGYSVSREKKERFSLILESASTNQTSMYLCASSSAGGVGDTQYFGPGTRLTVL.

The sample holds many counts of this clone. The chain has TRBV27 and TRBJ2-7; possible D gene TRBD2, 6 bases. CDR1 is MNHEY, CDR2 SMNVEV, per germline (reference sequence). The length of the CDR3 is 17 residues. V lost 5 bases and J 0 bases, leaving 20 bases between the germline ends. The CDR3 region has the DNA TGTGCCAGCAGTCCCGCCGGGGCGGGGCCCAGCTCCTACGAGCAGTACTTC. Its translation: CASSPAGAGPSSYEQYF.

J is TRBJ1-2 and V is TRBV4-3, with TRBD1 matching over 7 bases. The CDR3 covers 14 residues. The trim removed 3 bases at V and 6 bases at J, leaving 7 bases unmatched. From germline, CDR1 is LGHNA and CDR2 YSLEER. The CDR3 sequence: CASSHATGADGYTF. The CDR3 region has the DNA TGCGCCAGCAGCCACGCAACAGGGGCTGATGGCTACACCTTC.

CDR3 in DNA: TGTGCCAGCACGGAAAGACAGGGCCGGAATCAGCCCCAGCATTTT. Its protein is CASTERQGRNQPQHF. V gene TRBV6-5 combines with J gene TRBJ1-5; 7 positions match TRBD1. J gave up 4 bases and V 7 bases, and 10 bases lay outside the gene matches. This CDR3 has 15 amino acids. Germline V gives CDR1 MNHEY, CDR2 SVGAGI.

This clone was counted a few times. The rearrangement joins TRBV28 to TRBJ1-6; TRBD1 is a possible D gene (5 bases). Trimming stripped 5 bases from V and 10 bases from J, with 18 bases between. The V gene's germline CDR1 is MDHEN and CDR2 SYDVKM. This CDR3 region has 15 residues. The CDR3 here is CASSPQVEGASPLHF. The DNA for the CDR3 is TGTGCCAGCAGTCCCCAGGTTGAAGGGGCATCACCCCTCCACTTT.

The chain couples TRBV10-3 to TRBJ2-1, with TRBD2 matching 8 bases. Trimming cost V 9 bases and J 1 base; bases outside gene matches: 5. The germline V gene encodes CDR1 ENHRY and CDR2 SYGVKD. This CDR3 comprises 14 residues. DNA of the CDR3: TGTGCCATTCGAGCGGGAGAATCCTACAATGAGCAGTTCTTC. It codes for CAIRAGESYNEQFF.

This clone occurred many times. This chain joins TRBV18 and TRBJ1-2; 8 nucleotides match TRBD1. The germline gives CDR1 KGHSH, CDR2 LQKENI. V shed 8 bases and J 10 bases; nucleotides not matched to a gene: 6. The CDR3 has 11 residues. CDR3 in amino acids: CASGGTGAYTF. DNA for the CDR3: TGTGCCAGCGGAGGGACAGGCGCCTACACCTTC.

This rearrangement joins TRBV6-5 to TRBJ2-1, with D maybe TRBD2 (5 bases). The CDR3 covers 12 residues. Germline V lookup: CDR1 MNHEY, CDR2 SVGAGI. With 6 bases removed from V and 9 bases from J, the gap between germline ends came to 12 bases. In DNA form, the CDR3 reads TGTGCCAGCAGGATGGAGGTTGGTGAGCAGTTCTTC. Its protein is CASRMEVGEQFF.

The V gene is TRBV28, the J gene TRBJ1-5, with D hard to call. There are 13 residues in the CDR3. The V and J ends lost 4 bases and 7 bases respectively, with 11 bases between them. Per germline, CDR1 MDHEN and CDR2 SYDVKM. In DNA form, the CDR3 reads TGTGCCAGCAGTTCGCAGGCTTCCCAGCCCCAGCATTTT. Protein: CASSSQASQPQHF.

This clone came up a few times. This chain links TRBV5-1 with TRBJ2-2; 8 nucleotides align to TRBD1. J lost 3 bases, V lost 4 bases, and 2 bases had no gene match. Germline CDR1 is SGHRS and CDR2 is YFSETQ. The CDR3 extends over 14 amino acids. Here the CDR3 reads CASSTQGDTGELFF. The CDR3, as DNA: TGCGCCAGCAGCACACAGGGGGACACCGGGGAGCTGTTTTTT.

The chain carries TRBV30 and TRBJ1-1, with a possible D match to TRBD1 (6 bases). Per the germline V gene, CDR1 is GTSNPN and CDR2 is SVGIG (reference sequence). CDR3 length equals 13 residues. Trimming took 2 bases from V and 1 from J, leaving 8 bases between them. CDR3 loop: CAWSWGPNTEAFF. The DNA for the CDR3 is TGTGCCTGGAGTTGGGGGCCGAACACTGAAGCTTTCTTT. The whole variable domain, filled in from reference TRBV30 and TRBJ1-1, reads SQTIHQWPATLVQPVGSPLSLECTVEGTSNPNLYWYRQAAGRGLQLLFYSVGIGQISSEVPQNLSASRPQDRQFILSSKKLLLSDSGFYLCAWSWGPNTEAFFGQGTRLTVV.

This clone occurred a few times. DNA for the CDR3: TGTGCCAGCAGCGTTATAAACACAGGGATGGGCTACACCTTC. It encodes CASSVINTGMGYTF. The chain combines TRBV9 with TRBJ1-2, with D possibly being TRBD1 (6 bases). Trimming stripped 2 bases from V and 8 bases from J, with 16 bases between. The V gene's germline CDR1 is SGDLS and CDR2 YYNGEE. The CDR3 has 14 residues. The variable domain in full, completed from reference TRBV9 and TRBJ1-2, reads DSGVTQTPKHLITATGQRVTLRCSPRSGDLSVYWYQQSLDQGLQFLIQYYNGEERAKGNILERFSAQQFPDLHSELNLSSLELGDSALYFCASSVINTGMGYTFGSGTRLTVV.

The chain carries TRBV29-1 and TRBJ1-1; 9 positions match TRBD1. The CDR3 is 13 residues long. Germline CDR1 SQVTM, CDR2 ANQGSEA. V dropped 3 bases and J dropped 3; count of bases not matched to a gene: 2. CDR3 region: CSVDWDRDTEAFF. The CDR3 coding sequence is TGCAGCGTTGACTGGGACAGGGACACTGAAGCTTTCTTT.